This TCR beta chain was observed in a study of OX40 agonist ivuxolimab in advanced cancers. Study as a whole: With ivuxolimab, an agonistic anti-OX40 (CD134) antibody, patients were treated.

Using immunoSEQ multiplex PCR, the repertoire was profiled, and TCRdb retains in-frame clones only, with some absent. The profile shows 80,000 to 95,000 clones, just over 90% of them singletons. Germline V gives CDR1 SEHNR, CDR2 FQNEAQ (reference sequence). The CDR3 consists of 14 residues. V was clipped by 4 bases and J by 3 bases; unmatched bases: 2. The receptor was isolated from an adult with an advanced solid tumor such as melanoma, head and neck, liver or kidney cancer. This chain links TRBV7-9 with TRBJ2-7, with 11 bases fitting TRBD2. This specimen was CD4+ or CD8+ T cells sorted from blood, taken in a trial of the OX40 agonist ivuxolimab. The chain's CDR3 is CASSSGTSGYEQYF. The CDR3 DNA sequence: TGTGCCAGCAGCTCCGGGACTAGCGGCTACGAGCAGTACTTC.